Detailed here is one TCR beta chain. There is no known antigen for this receptor. Base qualities were left out, and no much larger clone turns up one base away. The data were taken from a study of blood T cell repertoires in COVID-19 (dated by TCRdb to the early 2020s). With regard to the full study: Samples from collaborators originated in the United States, Italy and Spain and spanned both the acute and convalescent phases of COVID-19. The material from the prospective study consisted of cDNA or gDNA derived from T cells, B-cell-depleted T cells, or PBMCs. Subjects who had been exposed to COVID-19, were actively infected with it, or had recovered from it provided the deeply sampled blood TCRbeta repertoires that made up the dataset. The repertoires were released in a freely available public database intended as a resource for research on the immune response to SARS-CoV-2. The samples were drawn from two sources: the first 160 participants of the ongoing ImmuneRACE study, and 950 to 1,500 subjects contributed by 6 global collaborators. Sample metadata almost always included a de-identified subject ID, COVID-19 status, age in years and sex. Where available, HLA class I and class II types were obtained from metadata supplied by the sample provider rather than from assay-based typing. Points the paper makes about the study in general: How much clinical and demographic metadata was included differed by source and by participant, and the metadata was provided uncurated.

The germline V and J ends show losses of 3 bases and 5 bases respectively, and no gene match explains 9 bases of the junction. Reading from cysteine to phenylalanine, the CDR3 counts 15 amino acids. CDR3 DNA only is kept here, 45 bases in frame from base 1. Sequences SGDLS (CDR1) and YYNGEE (CDR2) are obtained from the germline V gene. The immunoSEQ Assay, a bias-controlled multiplex PCR, was used to amplify TCRbeta CDR3 regions from genomic DNA. Processing in the source paper ran as follows. The number of nucleated cells in each sample was estimated from the amplification of reference gene primers within the assay. To quantify the absolute abundance of each unique TCRbeta CDR3 rearrangement, sequence reads were collapsed and filtered. Productive Simpson clonality was computed per sample as the square root of Simpson's diversity index over productive rearrangements. Sourced from immuneACCESS, this table was stored by TCRdb with only in-frame sequences that have V and J called. A share of the clones is absent; for the studies checked, an unresolved V gene accounts for under half, and the remainder has no known explanation. The V and J calls and clone size were taken over from that table, and D and trimming were inferred from the DNA. The sample contains under 150,000 clones, around nine tenths of them found a single time. The ten top clones hold around 2.3% of the sample.

Enrolling through a virtual design, the prospective study's participants ranged in age from about 18 to 100 years and lived across about two dozen United States geographic areas. In the prospective study, cohorts were assigned on the basis of participant-reported clinical history obtained from a screening survey and a study questionnaire. For ImmuneRACE Cohort 3, a participant was defined as recovered based on two consecutive negative NP/OP PCR tests, clearance by a healthcare professional, or resolution of symptoms. In the prospective study, whole blood, serum and a nasopharyngeal or oropharyngeal swab were collected from each participant by mobile phlebotomists. Participants in the prospective study had the option to provide additional blood draws and questionnaires over an approximately two-month period. Before DNA extraction, blood samples from the prospective study were shipped at room temperature or frozen.

This TCR was sampled from a woman in her fifties or sixties who had recovered from COVID-19. The chain links TRBV9 with TRBJ2-5; TRBD1 matches 8 bases in the middle. Source material: PBMCs or T cells enriched from blood (not recorded which). The sequenced DNA: TGTGCCAGCAGCGAGGCGGACAGGGAGATGGAGACCCAGTACTTC. It translates to CASSEADREMETQYF.